This TCR beta chain appears in the sequencing data of a study of identical twins. Study-wide results and caveats: With abundant cord blood beta clonotypes, insertions were fewer; memory repertoires showed no such pattern. Cross-sectional statistics underpinned the conclusions; the same donors were not followed.

This clonotype was observed a few times. Its target is unknown. With template switching, a universal primer site was added, and the cDNA carried unique molecular identifiers. MiXCR, applied by TCRdb to the 5' RACE reads, yields one record per CDR3 protein. The sample carries hundreds of thousands of distinct CDR3 sequences, 6.5% to 8.5% recorded once. Among all donors, each was a healthy Caucasian. Looked up from germline, CDR1 is SGHTA and CDR2 is FQGNSA. CDR3 length: 15 residues. The ends were cut back, 1 base at V and 5 bases at J, with 11 bases in the middle. The data were also submitted as part of a second study, on yellow fever vaccine responses in identical twins.

The clonotype originates from a woman between 18 and 29 years old in good health. What was sequenced was memory (CD45RO+) T cells sorted from blood. The chain employs TRBV7-2 and TRBJ1-4, with D perhaps TRBD1 (5 bases). DNA of the CDR3: TGTGCCAGCAGCTTAGAAGGGGTCCAGAATGAAAAACTGTTTTTT. It specifies CASSLEGVQNEKLFF.